Below, 26 T cell receptor beta chains from the same sample are listed, as sequenced in a study of blood T cell repertoires in COVID-19 (dated by TCRdb to 2020 to 2021). Library prep was done by the immunoSEQ multiplex PCR assay. What TCRdb holds here is the immuneACCESS table cut down to in-frame rearrangements. Part of the clones is not present; checked against another copy, under half of the missing clones reflect an unresolved V gene, and the others are unexplained. A total of under 30,000 clones appear in this sample, 83% of them only once. The ten biggest clones cover about 25% of the sample. The sequenced sample was peripheral blood. The receptor source for this set is a human donor in a cohort sampled during active COVID-19.

The V call is TRBV7-9, the J call TRBJ1-6; possibly TRBD1 for D (5 bases). V shed 4 bases and J shed 10 bases, with 14 bases lying between them. CDR1 and CDR2 (germline): SEHNR, FQNEAQ (reference sequence). This CDR3 contains 14 residues. CDR3 bases: TGTGCCAGCAGCTGGGACTGGGTTGGATCACCCCTCCACTTT. Translating gives CASSWDWVGSPLHF.

The chain carries TRBV7-8 and TRBJ2-7; maybe TRBD2 (5 bases). Deletions cut 2 bases from V and 4 bases from J, with 15 bases between. CDR1 SGHVS and CDR2 FQNEAQ come from the germline V gene. CDR3 length equals 15 residues. The CDR3 here is CASSLYTQEGYEQYF. CDR3 bases: TGTGCCAGCAGCTTATATACACAAGAGGGTTACGAGCAGTACTTC.

J is TRBJ1-2 and V is TRBV14; D perhaps matches TRBD1 (6 bases). The CDR3 is made up of 13 amino acids. Trimming shortened V by 4 bases and J by 5 bases, and 11 bases separated the two germline ends. Germline V gene lookup returns CDR1 SGHDN and CDR2 FVKESK. DNA of the CDR3: TGTGCCAGCAGCCCGCATCAGGGGTATGGCTACACCTTC. It codes for CASSPHQGYGYTF.

The CDR3 reads CASSPGTGPGNTIYF. CDR3 nucleotides: TGCGCCAGCAGCCCAGGGACAGGGCCAGGAAACACCATATATTTT. The V and J genes are TRBV4-3 and TRBJ1-3, with 9 positions matching TRBD1. Per the germline V gene, CDR1 is LGHNA and CDR2 is YSLEER. The V gene end was trimmed by 4 bases and the J gene end by 4 bases; junction bases not matched to a gene: 5. This CDR3 comprises 15 residues.

The rearrangement links TRBV5-1 to TRBJ2-1; 7 nucleotides agree with TRBD1. This CDR3 is built from 16 residues. V shed 4 bases, J shed 2 bases, and the junction held 9 bases outside the gene matches. Germline V gene lookup returns CDR1 SGHRS and CDR2 YFSETQ. CDR3 coding DNA: TGCGCCAGCAGCCCAAGGGACAGCATTACCTACAATGAGCAGTTCTTC. This encodes CASSPRDSITYNEQFF. The full variable domain, in which reference TRBV5-1 and TRBJ2-1 provide the parts outside the CDR3, is KAGVTQTPRYLIKTRGQQVTLSCSPISGHRSVSWYQQTPGQGLQFLFEYFSETQRNKGNFPGRFSGRQFSNSRSEMNVSTLELGDSALYLCASSPRDSITYNEQFFGPGTRLTVL.

The rearrangement links TRBV19 to TRBJ2-2; 7 bases align to TRBD2. Looked up from germline, CDR1 is LNHDA and CDR2 is SQIVND (reference sequence). After removal of 7 bases from V and 2 bases from J, the junction contained 13 bases not matched to a gene. The CDR3 is made up of 17 amino acids. CDR3 amino acids: CASTPQPGTINTGELFF. The DNA of the CDR3 is TGTGCCAGTACCCCTCAACCCGGGACTATCAACACCGGGGAGCTGTTTTTT.

The rearrangement links TRBV25-1 to TRBJ1-1, with TRBD1 identical over 7 bases. CDR1 MGHDK and CDR2 SYGVNS come from the germline V gene. The trim removed 4 bases at V and 1 base at J, leaving 6 bases unmatched. This CDR3 spans 15 amino acids. CDR3 protein: CASSARGRGNTEAFF. As DNA, the CDR3 is TGTGCCAGCAGTGCAAGGGGGCGCGGGAACACTGAAGCTTTCTTT.

The rearrangement uses TRBV6-6 and TRBJ2-7, with TRBD2 identical over 9 bases. Germline values: CDR1 MNHNY, CDR2 SVGAGI (reference sequence). The length of the CDR3 is 15 residues. V was pared by 2 bases and J by 2 bases, with 4 bases of the junction left unmatched. The CDR3 DNA reads TGTGCCAGCAGTTACGACCTAGCGGGGACCTACGAGCAGTACTTC. Translated: CASSYDLAGTYEQYF.

The V and J genes are TRBV28 and TRBJ2-7; 7 bases agree with TRBD1. The germline gives CDR1 MDHEN, CDR2 SYDVKM. The junction had 4 bases not matched to a gene; V was cut back by 6 bases and J by 2 bases. The CDR3 has 13 residues. CDR3 loop: CASRGQLTYEQYF. The CDR3 DNA sequence: TGTGCCAGCAGGGGACAGCTTACCTACGAGCAGTACTTC.

In nucleotides, the CDR3 is TGTGCCAGCAGCCAAGATTGGGGGGTAGATACCGGGGAGCTGTTTTTT. Translating gives CASSQDWGVDTGELFF. J is TRBJ2-2 and V is TRBV3-1 (or the pseudogene TRBV3-2); D is possibly TRBD2 (6 bases). With 0 bases removed from V and 5 bases from J, the gap between germline ends came to 13 bases. The germline CDR1 and CDR2 sequences are LGHDT and YNNKEL (reference sequence). The length of the CDR3 is 16 residues.

The CDR3 sequence is CASSQERSGRGMYEQYF. The CDR3 nucleotides read TGTGCCAGCAGCCAAGAGAGAAGCGGGCGGGGAATGTACGAGCAGTACTTC. The rearrangement uses TRBV14 and TRBJ2-7, with D possibly being TRBD2 (6 bases). The CDR3 is made up of 17 amino acids. Between the trimmed V and J ends, which lost 0 bases and 4 bases, there was a span of 19 bases. Germline V CDR1 and CDR2: SGHDN, FVKESK. Variable domain in full (rest from reference TRBV14 and TRBJ2-7): EAGVTQFPSHSVIEKGQTVTLRCDPISGHDNLYWYRRVMGKEIKFLLHFVKESKQDESGMPNNRFLAERTGGTYSTLKVQPAELEDSGVYFCASSQERSGRGMYEQYFGPGTRLTVT.

The chain carries TRBV7-9 and TRBJ2-5, with D uncertain. Germline CDR1 reads SEHNR; CDR2 reads FQNEAQ (reference sequence). V lost 2 bases and J 1 base, leaving 14 bases between the germline ends. This CDR3 spans 16 amino acids. The CDR3 region has the DNA TGTGCCAGCAGCTTAACAAGGCCTGCTAGCCAAGAGACCCAGTACTTC. Protein: CASSLTRPASQETQYF.

V gene TRBV6-5 combines with J gene TRBJ1-5; 9 bases match TRBD1. The junction had 4 bases not matched to a gene; V was cut back by 2 bases and J by 2 bases. CDR3 length equals 16 residues. CDR1 MNHEY and CDR2 SVGAGI come from the germline V gene. The CDR3 here is CASSYPRQGGNQPQHF. In DNA form, the CDR3 reads TGTGCCAGCAGTTACCCCAGACAGGGGGGCAATCAGCCCCAGCATTTT.

The genes are TRBV7-9 and TRBJ2-3; 9 bases are shared with TRBD2. Germline assignment: CDR1 SEHNR and CDR2 FQNEAQ (reference sequence). This CDR3 has 15 residues. V shed 3 bases, J shed 2 bases, and the junction held 3 bases outside the gene matches. The DNA for the CDR3 is TGTGCCAGCAGCTTCCCTAGCGGGACCACAGATACGCAGTATTTT. The encoded protein is CASSFPSGTTDTQYF.

This chain links TRBV6-1 with TRBJ2-2; D perhaps matches TRBD1 (5 bases). Germline lookup yields CDR1 MNHNS and CDR2 SASEGT. This CDR3 region has 17 residues. V gave up 2 bases and J gave up 0 bases, with 13 bases separating them. The CDR3 here is CASSEQGAWTNTGELFF. Written as DNA, the CDR3 is TGTGCCAGCAGTGAACAGGGCGCGTGGACGAACACCGGGGAGCTGTTTTTT.

The chain couples TRBV28 to TRBJ1-2; 8 bases map to TRBD1. V was clipped by 2 bases and J by 5 bases; unmatched bases: 10. Per germline, CDR1 MDHEN and CDR2 SYDVKM. The CDR3 is 16 amino acids. CDR3 nucleotides: TGTGCCAGCAGTTTACTCCCGACAGGGGAGGATTATGGCTACACCTTC. This gives the protein CASSLLPTGEDYGYTF.

The chain is built from TRBV2 and TRBJ2-7; 11 bases match TRBD1. The CDR3 totals 13 residues. After removal of 8 bases from V and 6 bases from J, the junction contained 6 bases not matched to a gene. Germline CDR1 reads SNHLY; CDR2 reads FYNNEI. CDR3 bases: TGTGCCAGCGGGACAGGGGGGAGGCTCGAGCAGTACTTC. Its translation is CASGTGGRLEQYF.

The CDR3 bases are TGCGCCAGCAGCCTACTGACAGGATCTAACACTGAAGCTTTCTTT. Encoded protein: CASSLLTGSNTEAFF. The chain joins TRBV5-1 to TRBJ1-1; a weak D match, TRBD1 (6 bases). Germline-derived CDR1 and CDR2 are SGHRS and YFSETQ. CDR3 length: 15 amino acids. V was pared by 4 bases and J by 2 bases, with 15 bases between.

The chain's CDR3 is CASSFYAGNTEAFF. Here the CDR3 DNA reads TGTGCCAGCAGCTTCTACGCGGGGAACACTGAAGCTTTCTTT. The chain recombines TRBV5-5 with TRBJ1-1; D unclear. V shed 2 bases and J shed 1 base, with 9 bases lying between them. This CDR3 has 14 residues. Germline CDR1 SGHKS, CDR2 YYEKEE (reference sequence).

This sequence joins TRBV4-1 and TRBJ1-1; 9 bases are a match to TRBD1. V was clipped by 1 base and J by 4 bases; unmatched bases: 7. This CDR3 contains 16 residues. Germline assignment: CDR1 MGHRA and CDR2 YSYEKL. The CDR3: CASSQGQGGFGTEAFF. DNA of the CDR3: TGCGCCAGCAGCCAAGGACAGGGGGGGTTCGGCACTGAAGCTTTCTTT.

V usage is TRBV10-3 and J usage is TRBJ1-5; possible D gene TRBD1, 5 bases. The V and J ends lost 2 bases and 6 bases respectively, with 14 bases between them. Germline assignment: CDR1 ENHRY and CDR2 SYGVKD. The CDR3 extends over 15 amino acids. The CDR3 bases are TGTGCCATCAGTGAGGGCCAGGGCCGCGGTCAGCCCCAGCATTTT. This codes for CAISEGQGRGQPQHF.

The chain carries TRBV5-1 and TRBJ2-2; D uncertain. The CDR3 has 15 residues. CDR1 is SGHRS, CDR2 YFSETQ, per germline. The V end was cut by 0 bases, the J end by 4 bases, with 10 bases between. CDR3 region: CASSLDLGPTGELFF. The DNA for the CDR3 is TGCGCCAGCAGCTTGGATCTGGGCCCCACCGGGGAGCTGTTTTTT.

The chain recombines TRBV11-2 with TRBJ2-1; 9 bases agree with TRBD1. Germline CDR1 and CDR2: SGHAT and FQNNGV. V trimming: 1 base; J trimming: 4 bases; junction bases outside the gene matches: 5. This CDR3 has 16 residues. The CDR3 bases are TGTGCCAGCAGCTTAGCGAGACAGGGGGTATACAATGAGCAGTTCTTC. This translates into CASSLARQGVYNEQFF.

The chain has TRBV9 and TRBJ2-7; a possible D gene is TRBD1 (5 bases). The CDR3 consists of 14 residues. Germline assignment: CDR1 SGDLS and CDR2 YYNGEE. Trimming took off 0 bases at V and 7 bases at J, with 14 bases between the two ends. DNA of the CDR3: TGTGCCAGCAGCGTAGGGACACTACGAGAGGAGCAGTACTTC. This sequence encodes CASSVGTLREEQYF. The whole variable domain, filled in from reference TRBV9 and TRBJ2-7, reads DSGVTQTPKHLITATGQRVTLRCSPRSGDLSVYWYQQSLDQGLQFLIQYYNGEERAKGNILERFSAQQFPDLHSELNLSSLELGDSALYFCASSVGTLREEQYFGPGTRLTVT.

The sample holds one count of this clone. The chain uses TRBV10-3 and TRBJ2-7, with D tentatively TRBD2 (6 bases). V gave up 5 bases and J gave up 0 bases, with 23 bases separating them. This CDR3 comprises 18 residues. CDR1 is ENHRY and CDR2 is SYGVKD in the germline V gene. CDR3 residues: CAISLKTGVPLSSYEQYF. CDR3 nucleotide sequence: TGTGCCATCAGTTTAAAGACGGGAGTTCCCCTTAGCTCCTACGAGCAGTACTTC.

This clone has only a few counts. The chain couples TRBV4-3 to TRBJ1-2; 8 nucleotides agree with TRBD1. J was trimmed by 1 base and V by 1 base; bases with no gene match: 5. The CDR3 consists of 16 residues. CDR1 LGHNA and CDR2 YSLEER come from the germline V gene. This CDR3 reads CASSQAGTGYNYGYTF. Here the CDR3 DNA reads TGCGCCAGCAGCCAAGCAGGGACAGGATATAACTATGGCTACACCTTC.